These 3 T cell receptor beta chains were sequenced from one sample in a study of STAT5B mutations in CD4+ large granular lymphocyte leukemia. TCRdb's copy holds only in-frame clones and misses some; the assay was immunoSEQ multiplex PCR. Among about 32,000 clones, about 89% were seen once, and the ten largest hold about 0.42%. The material sequenced was CD4+ T cells from blood buffy coats. The receptor source for this set is a human donor in good health.

The chain joins TRBV6-5 to TRBJ1-4, with D possibly matching TRBD1 (5 bases). The CDR3 is made up of 14 amino acids. The V and J ends lost 2 bases and 3 bases respectively, with 7 bases between them. From germline, CDR1 is MNHEY and CDR2 SVGAGI. Here the CDR3 DNA reads TGTGCCAGCAGTTACGGGGGGGCTAATGAAAAACTGTTTTTT. Its translation is CASSYGGANEKLFF.

V and J are TRBV7-9 and TRBJ2-7, with 12 bases matching TRBD2. V lost 5 bases, J lost 1 base, and 6 bases stayed unmatched. The germline CDR1 and CDR2 sequences are SEHNR and FQNEAQ (reference sequence). The CDR3 consists of 16 residues. The CDR3 region has the DNA TGTGCCAGCAGCCCCCTAGCGGGAGGGCCTTCCTACGAGCAGTACTTC. Protein: CASSPLAGGPSYEQYF.

The chain links TRBV23-1 to TRBJ2-7; TRBD2 is a possible D gene (5 bases). TRBV23-1 is noted as an ORF with a role that remains uncertain. Trimming pared 6 bases from V and 3 bases from J, leaving 24 bases between. CDR3 length: 17 residues. The CDR3 sequence is CASSFDLEGTTYYEQYF. CDR3 coding DNA: TGCGCCAGCAGCTTCGATCTCGAGGGAACGACGTACTACGAGCAGTACTTC.